The rows below give T cell receptor beta chains drawn from one sample of a study of preoperative IRX-2 immunotherapy in early breast cancer. TCRdb keeps only in-frame clones here, not all; method: immunoSEQ multiplex PCR. The sample lists around 25,000 clones; roughly four fifths were seen once. The sequenced sample was lymph node tissue, obtained after IRX-2 immunotherapy. These receptors were taken from a human donor with breast cancer. Both conserved end residues are part of each CDR3. The order of the fields is CDR3 protein, J gene, clone size, V gene. A clone size is listed for some rows: how often the clone was seen (once, few, many), or a class if it is expanded.

CDR3 protein: CASSSGGGNTGELFF; J gene: TRBJ2-2; clone size: once; V gene: TRBV11-3
CDR3 protein: CASSLALRGNTEAFF; J gene: TRBJ1-1; clone size: once; V gene: TRBV11-3
CDR3 protein: CASRPQGPYEQYF; J gene: TRBJ2-7; clone size: NA; V gene: TRBV9
CDR3 protein: CSVETGGETQYF; J gene: TRBJ2-5; clone size: NA; V gene: TRBV29-1
CDR3 protein: CASSTRTGVIKNIQYF; J gene: TRBJ2-4; clone size: NA; V gene: TRBV11-3
CDR3 protein: CASSTRDREQYF; J gene: TRBJ2-7; clone size: NA; V gene: TRBV2
CDR3 protein: CASKWGGSTDTQYF; J gene: TRBJ2-3; clone size: NA; V gene: TRBV5-1
CDR3 protein: CASSYSSTFMNTEAFF; J gene: TRBJ1-1; clone size: NA; V gene: TRBV6-8
CDR3 protein: CARSNVVSGYNQPQHF; J gene: TRBJ1-5; clone size: NA; V gene: TRBV10-2
CDR3 protein: CASSLVQDAVNTDTQYF; J gene: TRBJ2-3; clone size: NA; V gene: TRBV5-1
CDR3 protein: CATNDVSYSNQPQHF; J gene: TRBJ1-5; clone size: NA; V gene: TRBV28
CDR3 protein: CSVGGWSDTQYF; J gene: TRBJ2-3; clone size: NA; V gene: TRBV29-1
CDR3 protein: CASSSDGDQPQHF; J gene: TRBJ1-5; clone size: NA; V gene: TRBV7-1
CDR3 protein: CSVELSSGNTDTQYF; J gene: TRBJ2-3; clone size: NA; V gene: TRBV29-1
CDR3 protein: CASSYSGSGQPQHF; J gene: TRBJ1-5; clone size: NA; V gene: TRBV6-8
CDR3 protein: CASMEAGGYNEQFF; J gene: TRBJ2-1; clone size: few; V gene: TRBV28
CDR3 protein: CASSLAAAYGYTF; J gene: TRBJ1-2; clone size: NA; V gene: TRBV28
CDR3 protein: CAWSIRSGNTIYF; J gene: TRBJ1-3; clone size: NA; V gene: TRBV30
CDR3 protein: CASSQDKAGGYIQYF; J gene: TRBJ2-4; clone size: NA; V gene: TRBV23-1